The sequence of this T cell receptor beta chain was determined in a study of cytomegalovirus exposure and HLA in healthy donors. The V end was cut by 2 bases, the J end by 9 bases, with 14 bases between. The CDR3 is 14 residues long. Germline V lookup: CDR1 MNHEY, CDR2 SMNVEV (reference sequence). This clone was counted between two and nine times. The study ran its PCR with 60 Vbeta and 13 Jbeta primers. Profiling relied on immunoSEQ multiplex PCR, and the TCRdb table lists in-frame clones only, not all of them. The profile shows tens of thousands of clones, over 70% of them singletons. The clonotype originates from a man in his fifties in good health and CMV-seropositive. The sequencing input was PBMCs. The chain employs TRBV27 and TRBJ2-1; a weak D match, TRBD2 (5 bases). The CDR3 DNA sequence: TGTGCCAGCAGTTTACCCCCGAGCGGTGGTGAGCAGTTCTTC. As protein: CASSLPPSGGEQFF.